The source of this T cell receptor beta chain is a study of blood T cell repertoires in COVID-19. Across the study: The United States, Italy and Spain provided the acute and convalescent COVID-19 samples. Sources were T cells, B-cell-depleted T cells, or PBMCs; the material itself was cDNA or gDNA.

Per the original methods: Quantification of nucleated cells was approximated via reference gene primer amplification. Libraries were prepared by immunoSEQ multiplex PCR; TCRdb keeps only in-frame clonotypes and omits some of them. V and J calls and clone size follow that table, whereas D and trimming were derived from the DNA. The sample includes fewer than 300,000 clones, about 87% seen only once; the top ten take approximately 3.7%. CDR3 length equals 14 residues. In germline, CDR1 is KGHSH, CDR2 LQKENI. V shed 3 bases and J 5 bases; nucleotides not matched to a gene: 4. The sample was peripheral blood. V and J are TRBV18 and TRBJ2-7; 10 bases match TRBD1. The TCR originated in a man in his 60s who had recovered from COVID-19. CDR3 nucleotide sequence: TGTGCCAGCTCACCTCCGGGACAGGGGCACGAGCAGTACTTC. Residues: CASSPPGQGHEQYF.